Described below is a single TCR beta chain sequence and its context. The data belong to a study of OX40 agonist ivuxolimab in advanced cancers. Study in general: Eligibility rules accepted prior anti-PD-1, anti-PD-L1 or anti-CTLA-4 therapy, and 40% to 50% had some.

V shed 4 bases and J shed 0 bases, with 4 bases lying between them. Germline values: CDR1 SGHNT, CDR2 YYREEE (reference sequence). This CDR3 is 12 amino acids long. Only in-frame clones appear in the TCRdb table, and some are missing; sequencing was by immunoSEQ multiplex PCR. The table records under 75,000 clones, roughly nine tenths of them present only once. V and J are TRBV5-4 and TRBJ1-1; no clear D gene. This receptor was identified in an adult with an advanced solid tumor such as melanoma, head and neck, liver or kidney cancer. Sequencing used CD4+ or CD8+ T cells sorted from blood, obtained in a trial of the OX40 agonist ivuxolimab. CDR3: CASSALNTEAFF. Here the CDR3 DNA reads TGTGCCAGCAGCGCCCTGAACACTGAAGCTTTCTTT.